This T cell receptor (beta chain) was recorded in a study of T-cell memory formation after mild COVID-19. TCRdb analysed the 5' RACE reads with MiXCR anew, one entry per CDR3 protein. The sample consists of some 330,000 distinct CDR3 sequences, around 20% of them appearing once. Comment on this clonotype: Compared with germline, one end of the junction differs, possibly owing to a read error.

The CDR3 length is 14 residues. Germline CDR1 SGDLS, CDR2 YYNGEE. This sequence was found in an adult woman who had mild COVID-19 (a few samples of this study predate the infection). Cell type and time point are not known. V usage is TRBV9 and J usage is TRBJ2-7, with 8 bases fitting TRBD1. Sequencing was performed on PBMCs or a T cell subset sorted from them (not recorded which). The CDR3 region is CVSSRQGISYEQYF. The CDR3 coding sequence is TGTGTCAGCAGTCGACAGGGGATCTCCTACGAGCAGTACTTC.